Presented here are 9 T cell receptor beta chains from one specimen sequenced in a study of T cell repertoires in cytomegalovirus infection. A single record per CDR3 protein comes from TCRdb applying MiXCR to the reads. In the table there are some 680,000 distinct CDR3 sequences, less than 40% of which are singletons. The sample taken for sequencing was PBMCs. The receptor set was obtained from a human donor in good health (CMV status not recorded). Some clones in this sample may be carry-over from other donors' samples.

V usage is TRBV6-2 or TRBV6-3 and J usage is TRBJ1-1, with TRBD1 matching over 9 bases. V lost 0 bases and J lost 4; bases outside the gene matches: 21. The CDR3 has 21 residues. Germline V gene lookup returns CDR1 MNHEY and CDR2 SVGEGT. CDR3 in amino acids: CASSYSRSRSYRGPSVTEAFF. The CDR3 DNA reads TGTGCCAGCAGTTACTCGCGATCAAGAAGCTACAGGGGGCCAAGTGTCACTGAAGCTTTCTTT.

J is TRBJ2-6 and V is TRBV2; weak D call: TRBD1 (6 bases). The V end lost 6 bases, the J end lost 1 base, and 10 bases lay between the germline ends. CDR1 and CDR2 (germline): SNHLY, FYNNEI. The CDR3 covers 15 residues. CDR3 nucleotide sequence: TGTGCCAGCAGGGTACAGGGATCTGGGGCCAACGTCCTGACTTTC. Translating gives CASRVQGSGANVLTF.

CDR3 protein: CASSRQSGQGGETQYF. The CDR3 DNA reads as TGTGCCAGCAGCCGGCAGTCCGGACAGGGTGGGGAGACCCAGTACTTC. The rearrangement joins TRBV4-2 to TRBJ2-5, with 8 bases that match TRBD1. V lost 4 bases to trimming and J lost 5 bases; unmatched junction nucleotides: 12. Germline CDR1 LGHNA, CDR2 YNFKEQ. CDR3 size: 16 residues.

This clonotype was observed many times. The chain carries TRBV12-3 or TRBV12-4 and TRBJ1-5; the D gene is possibly TRBD1 (5 bases). The CDR3 is 15 amino acids. V was clipped by 3 bases and J by 2 bases, with 11 bases between them. The CDR3 nucleotides are TGTGCCAGCAGTTTTAGTGGGGCGGGCAATCAGCCCCAGCATTTT. Protein sequence: CASSFSGAGNQPQHF.

The chain joins TRBV30 to TRBJ1-3, with D uncertain. Germline V lookup: CDR1 GTSNPN, CDR2 SVGIG (reference sequence). Trimming cost V 0 bases and J 0 bases, with 9 bases left between them. This CDR3 comprises 15 residues. The CDR3 protein is CAWSVLSFSGNTIYF. DNA of the CDR3: TGTGCCTGGAGTGTACTATCCTTCTCTGGAAACACCATATATTTT.

The rearrangement uses TRBV2 and TRBJ2-5; perhaps TRBD2 as D (5 bases). This CDR3 has 14 amino acids. Germline V lookup: CDR1 SNHLY, CDR2 FYNNEI. Trimming removed 4 bases from V and 5 bases from J, with 14 bases in between. CDR3 DNA: TGTGCCAGCAGTGGTCGTAGCGACGGCGAGACCCAGTACTTC. It codes for CASSGRSDGETQYF.

This clonotype was detected a few times. This chain uses TRBV20-1 with TRBJ1-1; TRBD1 matches at 9 bases. CDR3 length: 12 amino acids. The germline gives CDR1 DFQATT, CDR2 SNEGSKA (reference sequence). J gave up 8 bases and V 6 bases, and 7 bases lay outside the gene matches. The CDR3 sequence is CSAIDRGSEAFF. The DNA for the CDR3 is TGCAGTGCCATCGACAGGGGGTCAGAAGCTTTCTTT.

At least ten counts were recorded for this clonotype. The rearrangement links TRBV6-6 to TRBJ2-1; 8 bases are shared with TRBD2. The germline CDR1 and CDR2 sequences are MNHNY and SVGAGI (reference sequence). V dropped 2 bases and J dropped 3; count of bases not matched to a gene: 15. CDR3 length equals 19 residues. The CDR3 region is CASSYGKREPGRIYNEQFF. CDR3 sequence (DNA): TGTGCCAGCAGTTACGGTAAGCGGGAGCCCGGCCGTATCTACAATGAGCAGTTCTTC.

The table lists this clonotype with a few counts. J is TRBJ2-7 and V is TRBV5-1; D perhaps matches TRBD1 (5 bases). The CDR3 spans 15 residues. V was pared by 0 bases and J by 2 bases, with 12 bases between. Germline V gene lookup returns CDR1 SGHRS and CDR2 YFSETQ. CDR3 amino acids: CASSLGPGLTYEQYF. CDR3 nucleotides: TGCGCCAGCAGCTTGGGCCCAGGGCTAACCTACGAGCAGTACTTC.